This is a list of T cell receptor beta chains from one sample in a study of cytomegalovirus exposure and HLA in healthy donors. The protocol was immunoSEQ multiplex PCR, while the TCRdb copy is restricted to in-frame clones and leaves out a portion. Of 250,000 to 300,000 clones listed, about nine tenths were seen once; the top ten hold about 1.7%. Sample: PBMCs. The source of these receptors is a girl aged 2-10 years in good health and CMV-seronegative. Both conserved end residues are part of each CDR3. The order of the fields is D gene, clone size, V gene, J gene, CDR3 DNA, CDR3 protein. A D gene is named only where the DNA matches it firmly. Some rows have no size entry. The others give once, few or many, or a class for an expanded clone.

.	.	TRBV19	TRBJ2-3	TGTGCCAGTAGTATGGGGGAGGGGGGCCGGGGAGATACGCAGTATTTT	CASSMGEGGRGDTQYF
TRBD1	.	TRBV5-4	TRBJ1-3	TGTGCCAGCAGCTTGCGGGACAGACAAAACACCATATATTTT	CASSLRDRQNTIYF
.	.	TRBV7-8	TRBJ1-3	TGTGCCAGCAGCTTATCTACTGGAAACACCATATATTTT	CASSLSTGNTIYF
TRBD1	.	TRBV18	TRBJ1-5	TGTGCCAGCTCACAGGGACAGGCAGGTCAGCCCCAGCATTTT	CASSQGQAGQPQHF
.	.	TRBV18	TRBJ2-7	TGTGCCAGCTCACCCCGTGACGGGGTCTACGAGCAGTACTTC	CASSPRDGVYEQYF
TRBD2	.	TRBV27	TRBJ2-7	TGTGCCAGCAGTACAATTCGGCGCGCGGGGGAAACCTACGAGCAGTACTTC	CASSTIRRAGETYEQYF
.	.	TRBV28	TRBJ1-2	TGTGCCAGCAATCCTACGAGTCACCACGGCTACACCTTC	CASNPTSHHGYTF
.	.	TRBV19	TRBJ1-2	TGTGCCAGTAGTATAGGAGAGGGCATGGGGTCGTCTGGCTACACCTTC	CASSIGEGMGSSGYTF
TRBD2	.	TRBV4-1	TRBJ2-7	TGCGCCAGCAGCCTAGAAAGCGGGAGGGCAATCTCCTACGAGCAGTACTTC	CASSLESGRAISYEQYF
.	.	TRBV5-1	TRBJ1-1	TGCGCCAGCAGCTTGGGGGCACAAGAAGCTTTCTTT	CASSLGAQEAFF
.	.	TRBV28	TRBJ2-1	TGTGCCAGCAGTTTAGAAGGGAGGAGGCAGTTCTTC	CASSLEGRRQFF
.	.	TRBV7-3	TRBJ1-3	TGTGCCAGCAGCTTAAAAGGCGCGGGATCGGGCTCCTCTGGAAACACCATATATTTT	CASSLKGAGSGSSGNTIYF
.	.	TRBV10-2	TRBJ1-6	TGCGCCAGCAGTGAGTTACAGGGTTTTGGCGGTTCACCCCTCCACTTT	CASSELQGFGGSPLHF
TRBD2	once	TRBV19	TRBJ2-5	TGTGCCAGTAGTCCAAGTGGACTAGCGGGGACCGAGACCCAGTACTTC	CASSPSGLAGTETQYF
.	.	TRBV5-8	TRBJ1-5	TGTGCCAGCAGCTTTACAAATCCGCCCCAGCATTTT	CASSFTNPPQHF
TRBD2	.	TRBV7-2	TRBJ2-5	TGTGCCAGCAGCTCGACTAGCGCTTGGGGAGAGACCCAGTACTTC	CASSSTSAWGETQYF
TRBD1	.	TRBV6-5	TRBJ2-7	TGTGCCAGCAGCACCGGGACAGGGACCTACGAGCAGTACTTC	CASSTGTGTYEQYF
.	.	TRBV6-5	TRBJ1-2	TGTGCCAGCAGTTCCCACCAGGGTACCTATGGCTACACCTTC	CASSSHQGTYGYTF
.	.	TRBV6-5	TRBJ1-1	TGTGCCAGCAGTACAGCGGCTAGTGAAGCTTTCTTT	CASSTAASEAFF
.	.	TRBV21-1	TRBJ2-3	TGTGCCAGCAGCAAAGCCTGGACGGGATACACAGATACGCAGTATTTT	CASSKAWTGYTDTQYF
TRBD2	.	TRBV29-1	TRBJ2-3	TGCAGCGCATGGACTAGCGGGAGGACAGATACGCAGTATTTT	CSAWTSGRTDTQYF